This T cell receptor beta chain was recovered during a study of blood T cell repertoires in COVID-19. Study-wide context: Whether acute or convalescent, the COVID-19 samples came from the United States, Italy and Spain. Nucleic acid was either cDNA or gDNA, and it came from T cells, B-cell-depleted T cells, or PBMCs.

As originally analysed: Researchers report that nucleated cell counts were estimated from reference gene primer amplification. Data came from immunoSEQ multiplex PCR; TCRdb stores just in-frame clones and leaves some out. The DNA was the basis for D and trimming; V, J and clone size are from that table. This table has 120,000 or so clones, about 85% appearing once. Sequencing was done on a sample of peripheral blood. The clonotype was recovered from a woman of 80 years or more with acute or convalescent COVID-19.

The CDR3 DNA sequence: TGTGCCATCAGTCAGACAGGGGGGGGTTCACCCCTCCACTTT. It yields the protein CAISQTGGGSPLHF. This sequence joins TRBV10-3 and TRBJ1-6, with TRBD1 matching 9 bases. V dropped 5 bases and J dropped 9; count of bases not matched to a gene: 5. The CDR3 runs to 14 residues. The germline V gene encodes CDR1 ENHRY and CDR2 SYGVKD.